The 21 T cell receptor beta chains below come from one sample, sequenced in a study of shared clonotypes between healthy human individuals. The protocol was immunoSEQ multiplex PCR, while the TCRdb copy is restricted to in-frame clones and leaves out a portion. The sample shows 2 million to 2.5 million clones, under 97% of them seen only once. Input material: naive CD4+ T cells sorted from blood. Subset in this sample: CD45RA+ positively selected. The receptors originated from a man between 18 and 35 years old in good health.

This clone has just one count. This chain connects TRBV5-1 to TRBJ2-5, with a tentative D call TRBD1 (5 bases). The germline V gene encodes CDR1 SGHRS and CDR2 YFSETQ. The CDR3 extends over 11 amino acids. V lost 6 bases and J 5 bases, leaving 8 bases between the germline ends. CDR3 in amino acids: CASTPGETQYF. In DNA, the CDR3 is TGCGCCAGCACGCCAGGGGAGACCCAGTACTTC.

V usage is TRBV11-2 and J usage is TRBJ2-1; D uncertain. The CDR3 has 15 amino acids. CDR1 is SGHAT, CDR2 FQNNGV, per germline. The V and J ends lost 4 bases and 2 bases respectively, with 12 bases between them. The CDR3 nucleotides read TGTGCCAGCAGCTCCCATAGTGAAGCCTACAATGAGCAGTTCTTC. Protein product: CASSSHSEAYNEQFF. The whole variable domain, filled in from reference TRBV11-2 and TRBJ2-1, reads EAGVAQSPRYKIIEKRQSVAFWCNPISGHATLYWYQQILGQGPKLLIQFQNNGVVDDSQLPKDRFSAERLKGVDSTLKIQPAKLEDSAVYLCASSSHSEAYNEQFFGPGTRLTVL.

This chain links TRBV9 with TRBJ2-3; 12 nucleotides align to TRBD2. Germline V gives CDR1 SGDLS, CDR2 YYNGEE. V shed 4 bases and J 0 bases; nucleotides not matched to a gene: 9. The CDR3 consists of 18 residues. The CDR3, as DNA: TGTGCCAGCAGCCTGACTAGCGGGAGCACAACTAGCACAGATACGCAGTATTTT. Translated: CASSLTSGSTTSTDTQYF.

The rearrangement joins TRBV6-5 to TRBJ1-2; D is unclear. Germline values: CDR1 MNHEY, CDR2 SVGAGI. V was shortened by 0 bases and J by 4 bases, with 9 bases between the two germline ends. This CDR3 contains 14 residues. CDR3 nucleotides: TGTGCCAGCAGTTACTCGGCCAGCGTCTATGGCTACACCTTC. It is translated as CASSYSASVYGYTF.

The chain joins TRBV4-3 to TRBJ2-1; TRBD2 matches 8 bases. This CDR3 spans 16 amino acids. Germline V gene data show CDR1 as LGHNA and CDR2 as YSLEER. V lost 0 bases to trimming and J lost 4 bases; unmatched junction nucleotides: 5. CDR3 nucleotides: TGCGCCAGCAGCCAAGACGCACTAGCGGATTACAATGAGCAGTTCTTC. This translates into CASSQDALADYNEQFF.

This sequence joins TRBV29-1 and TRBJ2-3; 7 nucleotides align to TRBD2. This CDR3 comprises 13 residues. The germline gives CDR1 SQVTM, CDR2 ANQGSEA. J gave up 6 bases and V 6 bases, and 9 bases lay outside the gene matches. CDR3 sequence reads: CSVLGLLSDTQYF. CDR3 sequence (DNA): TGCAGCGTCCTGGGACTATTGAGTGATACGCAGTATTTT.

The chain carries TRBV7-9 and TRBJ1-2; D gene uncertain. V was cut by 2 bases and J by 4 bases, with 11 bases left in between. This CDR3 is built from 14 residues. From germline, CDR1 is SEHNR and CDR2 FQNEAQ (reference sequence). CDR3 DNA: TGTGCCAGCAGCTTATGGCCGGACCGCTATGGCTACACCTTC. Translating gives CASSLWPDRYGYTF.

The chain combines TRBV7-8 with TRBJ2-1, with unresolved D. Germline values: CDR1 SGHVS, CDR2 FQNEAQ. The CDR3 loop spans 12 amino acids. Trimming left V 5 bases short and J 5 bases short, with 7 bases between. The CDR3 here is CASSPLNNEQFF. As DNA, the CDR3 is TGTGCCAGCAGCCCCCTCAACAATGAGCAGTTCTTC.

The chain employs TRBV21-1 and TRBJ1-1. TRBV21-1 is an annotated pseudogene. The length of the CDR3 is 14 residues. Written as DNA, the CDR3 is TGTGCCAGCAGCAAATATAAGCCGAACACTGAAGCTTTCTTT. It codes for CASSKYKPNTEAFF.

The V call is TRBV9, the J call TRBJ2-3, with D possibly being TRBD2 (5 bases). This CDR3 has 17 amino acids. The V gene lost 0 bases and the J gene lost 5 bases, with 19 bases spanning the gap. Germline V gives CDR1 SGDLS, CDR2 YYNGEE. CDR3 bases: TGTGCCAGCAGCGTAGAAGTCCAGCGGCCCTCTGTAGATACGCAGTATTTT. Protein: CASSVEVQRPSVDTQYF.

The V and J genes are TRBV11-3 and TRBJ1-5; D is unclear. The V end lost 6 bases, the J end lost 8 bases, and 11 bases lay between the germline ends. Germline CDR1 reads SGHNT; CDR2 reads YENEEA. This CDR3 spans 12 amino acids. The CDR3 spells CASSFSSKPQHF. The CDR3, as DNA: TGTGCCAGCAGTTTTTCATCCAAGCCCCAGCATTTT.

This chain links TRBV30 with TRBJ1-1, with D hard to call. The CDR3 is 11 amino acids. Germline lookup yields CDR1 GTSNPN and CDR2 SVGIG (reference sequence). The V and J ends lost 3 bases and 12 bases respectively, with 14 bases between them. CDR3 nucleotide sequence: TGTGCCTGGAGCGCTAAGGCTACAACTTTCTTT. Amino acid sequence: CAWSAKATTFF.

This chain connects TRBV7-9 to TRBJ2-3, with a tentative D call TRBD1 (6 bases). V was clipped by 2 bases and J by 0 bases, with 15 bases between them. The CDR3 sequence is 17 residues long. Germline CDR1 is SEHNR and CDR2 is FQNEAQ (reference sequence). CDR3 bases: TGTGCCAGCAGCTTACAGGGGCAATTCGCTAGCACAGATACGCAGTATTTT. It yields the protein CASSLQGQFASTDTQYF.

This rearrangement joins TRBV27 to TRBJ2-3; maybe TRBD2 (7 bases). Between the trimmed V and J ends, which lost 6 bases and 0 bases, there was a span of 16 bases. The germline gives CDR1 MNHEY, CDR2 SMNVEV (reference sequence). The CDR3 covers 16 residues. This CDR3 reads CASRAISGTSTDTQYF. The CDR3 DNA is TGTGCCAGCAGGGCGATAAGCGGGACAAGCACAGATACGCAGTATTTT.

The chain links TRBV27 to TRBJ1-2, with a possible D match to TRBD1 (5 bases). This CDR3 comprises 13 residues. Trimming shortened V by 6 bases and J by 4 bases, and 12 bases separated the two germline ends. The germline V gene encodes CDR1 MNHEY and CDR2 SMNVEV (reference sequence). CDR3 in DNA: TGTGCCAGCAGCCGGACAAGGGCCTATGGCTACACCTTC. Protein product: CASSRTRAYGYTF.

This clone was seen a single time. This chain joins TRBV6-5 and TRBJ1-6; the match to TRBD1 covers 7 bases. The V gene end was trimmed by 5 bases and the J gene end by 7 bases; junction bases not matched to a gene: 2. The germline gives CDR1 MNHEY, CDR2 SVGAGI. The CDR3 loop spans 13 amino acids. The CDR3 reads CASSQTGNSPLHF. Here the CDR3 DNA reads TGTGCCAGCAGTCAGACAGGGAATTCACCCCTCCACTTT.

V and J are TRBV5-1 and TRBJ1-6; TRBD1 agrees at 7 bases. Germline assignment: CDR1 SGHRS and CDR2 YFSETQ. The CDR3 consists of 14 residues. The ends lost 3 bases at V and 13 bases at J; junction bases unmatched: 10. The CDR3 nucleotides are TGCGCCAGCAGCTCCACAGGGGCCGAGAATCCCCTCCACTTT. This gives the protein CASSSTGAENPLHF.

This chain joins TRBV4-1 and TRBJ2-7; 9 bases match TRBD1. The CDR3 is made up of 16 amino acids. CDR1 and CDR2 from the germline V gene are MGHRA and YSYEKL. With 1 base clipped from V and 6 bases from J, the junction kept 10 bases outside the gene matches. The DNA of the CDR3 is TGCGCCAGCAGCCAAGGGGCGTCGGACAGGGGACGCGAGCAGTACTTC. The encoded protein is CASSQGASDRGREQYF.

This clone was seen a single time. The rearrangement joins TRBV11-2 to TRBJ1-6, with 7 bases identical to TRBD1. V was pared by 3 bases and J by 6 bases, with 14 bases of the junction left unmatched. The CDR3 sequence is 18 residues long. The germline CDR1 and CDR2 sequences are SGHAT and FQNNGV. The CDR3 loop is CASSLGLQWGDSNSPLHF. The DNA of the CDR3 is TGTGCCAGCAGCTTGGGGTTGCAATGGGGGGACAGTAATTCACCCCTCCACTTT. The full variable domain, with the rest looked up from reference TRBV11-2 and TRBJ1-6, is EAGVAQSPRYKIIEKRQSVAFWCNPISGHATLYWYQQILGQGPKLLIQFQNNGVVDDSQLPKDRFSAERLKGVDSTLKIQPAKLEDSAVYLCASSLGLQWGDSNSPLHFGNGTRLTVT.

The rearrangement uses TRBV6-6 and TRBJ1-4, with no clear D. V dropped 2 bases and J dropped 7 bases, with 11 bases sitting between them. Germline V gene data show CDR1 as MNHNY and CDR2 as SVGAGI (reference sequence). This CDR3 is built from 14 residues. The CDR3 protein is CASSYPEDGEKLFF. In DNA, the CDR3 is TGTGCCAGCAGTTACCCCGAGGACGGTGAAAAACTGTTTTTT.

V and J are TRBV30 and TRBJ2-7, with no clear D. The CDR3 contains 14 residues. V was shortened by 0 bases and J by 0 bases, with 9 bases between the two germline ends. From germline, CDR1 is GTSNPN and CDR2 SVGIG (reference sequence). CDR3 DNA sequence: TGTGCCTGGAGTGTCTCAAGCTTCTCCTACGAGCAGTACTTC. It is translated as CAWSVSSFSYEQYF.